This T cell receptor (beta chain) appears in the sequencing data of a study of T cell changes during pregnancy in multiple sclerosis. This CDR3 is 12 amino acids long. CDR1 MRHNA and CDR2 SNTAGT come from the germline V gene. V was pared by 5 bases and J by 6 bases, with 11 bases between. Clones were read by immunoSEQ multiplex PCR, and TCRdb kept only the in-frame ones, dropping some. Of over 70,000 clones in the sample, around nine tenths are singletons; the top ten hold under 2%. This clonotype was sampled from a female donor in good health, enrolled as a control in a pregnancy study. This chain joins TRBV6-4 and TRBJ2-7, with D hard to call. The source material was peripheral blood, sampled in the first trimester of pregnancy. Written as DNA, the CDR3 is TGTGCCAGCAGTAAGGAGCGATTCGAGCAGTACTTC. This translates into CASSKERFEQYF.